This TCR beta chain is drawn from a study of regulatory T cells in long-lasting Graves disease. CDR1 is MNHEY, CDR2 SVGEGT, per germline. Losses at the gene ends were 2 bases for V and 4 bases for J; bases not matched to a gene: 6. There are 16 residues in the CDR3. Notes on this clonotype: Its antigen is as yet unknown.

Libraries of TCR beta came from iRepertoire HTBI primers plus Arm-PCR of CDR3 regions. MiXCR, applied by TCRdb to the multiplex PCR reads, yields one record per CDR3 protein. The data contain about 560,000 distinct CDR3 sequences, 15% to 20% of them singletons. Study-level results: For persistent Graves' patients, TCR diversity was lower than for newly diagnosed ones. Favoring TRBV28, TRBJ1-2 and TRBJ2-5 was a feature seen in persistent disease.

Time point: newly diagnosed GD, antithyroid drugs for less than 3 months. There was RNA extracted from PBMCs, and the TCR library was made from it. The sample was also linked to a second study, of T cells in Graves' hyperthyroidism and ophthalmopathy. From that study: HTBI primers drove first-round RT-PCR of the TCR CDR3. In the analysis, a 13 V-J model separated ophthalmopathy from stable hyperthyroidism.

The starting material was peripheral blood mononuclear cells (PBMCs), obtained at new diagnosis, from a patient treated with antithyroid drugs. This sequence joins TRBV6-2 or TRBV6-3 and TRBJ2-3, with 10 nucleotides matching TRBD2. This clonotype was sampled from a young man with Graves disease. The CDR3 sequence: CASSYTSGTGADTQYF. In DNA, the CDR3 is TGTGCCAGCAGTTACACTAGCGGGACTGGGGCAGATACGCAGTATTTT.